This T cell receptor (beta chain) comes out of a study of technical replicates of blood from a handful of donors. After removal of 6 bases from V and 6 bases from J, the junction contained 6 bases not matched to a gene. This CDR3 is built from 14 residues. CDR1 SNHLY and CDR2 FYNNEI come from the germline V gene. The table came from immunoSEQ multiplex PCR; TCRdb's copy has only in-frame clones and leaves some out. The sample shows approximately 88,000 clones, around 94% of them seen only once. This chain uses TRBV2 with TRBJ2-1; 9 nucleotides line up with TRBD2. Input material: T cells isolated from PBMCs. The sequence came from a human donor in good health. The CDR3 protein is CASRPGTSFNEQFF. For the CDR3, the DNA is TGTGCCAGCAGACCCGGGACTAGCTTCAATGAGCAGTTCTTC.